The following is a T cell receptor (beta chain) sequence with its context. Trimming shortened V by 8 bases and J by 6 bases, and 12 bases separated the two germline ends. CDR1 is MNHEY, CDR2 SVGAGI, per germline. The CDR3 covers 12 residues. The source of the sample is a study of OX40 agonist ivuxolimab in advanced cancers. Data came from immunoSEQ multiplex PCR; TCRdb stores just in-frame clones and leaves some out. In the table there are around 97,000 clones, 70% to 85% of which are singletons. The chain links TRBV6-5 to TRBJ2-3; no firm D call. The sequence was collected from an adult with an advanced solid tumor such as melanoma, head and neck, liver or kidney cancer. The input for sequencing was CD4+ or CD8+ T cells sorted from blood, taken in a trial of the OX40 agonist ivuxolimab. The chain's CDR3 is CASGERRDTQYF. The CDR3 DNA sequence: TGTGCCAGCGGAGAGCGTAGGGATACGCAGTATTTT.